These T cell receptor beta chains were read from a single sample in a study of glioma-infiltrating T cells. TCRdb analysed the multiplex PCR reads with MiXCR anew, one entry per CDR3 protein. The data contain about 89,000 distinct CDR3 sequences, about 23% of them singletons. Sequences were obtained from glioma tissue, nonneoplastic brain tissue, or PBMCs (not recorded which). The source of these receptors is a human donor with low-grade glioma or glioblastoma, undergoing nonglioma brain surgery, or in good health (not recorded which). CDR3s include the opening cysteine and the closing phenylalanine or tryptophan. The D gene is left open where the match is weak. Rows give clone size only sometimes, using once, few, many, or a class for an expanded clone.

V: TRBV10-3
D: -
size: many
J: TRBJ2-1
DNA: TGTGCCACCCAGTCCGCCTTGGTCTCCTACAATGAGCAGTTCTTC
CDR3: CATQSALVSYNEQFF

V: TRBV29-1
D: TRBD1
size: -
J: TRBJ2-7
DNA: TGCAGCGTGGGACAGGGCCTCTACGAGCAGTACTTC
CDR3: CSVGQGLYEQYF

V: TRBV7-8
D: TRBD1
size: few
J: TRBJ2-1
DNA: TGTGCCAGCAGCTGGGGACAGGGAAAATACAATGAGCAGTTCTTC
CDR3: CASSWGQGKYNEQFF

V: TRBV6-2/TRBV6-3
D: TRBD1
size: many
J: TRBJ2-7
DNA: TGTGCCAGCAGCTCTGGGACAGGCGGGGATCAGTACTTC
CDR3: CASSSGTGGDQYF

V: TRBV7-2
D: -
size: many
J: TRBJ1-5
DNA: TGTGCCAGCAGCTCCGGGGTGGGATGGACTAGCAATCAGCCCCAGCATTTT
CDR3: CASSSGVGWTSNQPQHF

V: TRBV7-6
D: -
size: -
J: TRBJ2-7
DNA: TGTGCCAGCGGCGGAAAGCCCGTCGGCGAGCAGTACTTC
CDR3: CASGGKPVGEQYF

V: TRBV12-3/TRBV12-4
D: TRBD1
size: -
J: TRBJ1-1
DNA: TGTGCCAGCAGTCCAGGGGGTACTGAAGCTTTCTTT
CDR3: CASSPGGTEAFF

V: TRBV7-9
D: TRBD1
size: few
J: TRBJ1-1
DNA: TGTGCCAGCAGCATACGGACAGGGGGATACACTGAAGCTTTCTTT
CDR3: CASSIRTGGYTEAFF

V: TRBV20-1
D: -
size: many
J: TRBJ2-7
DNA: TGCAGTGCTAGAGGCGGAGCCTACGAGCAGTACTTC
CDR3: CSARGGAYEQYF

V: TRBV11-2
D: -
size: many
J: TRBJ2-3
DNA: TGTGCCAGCAGCTTGATTTCCGGTACGCAGTATTTT
CDR3: CASSLISGTQYF

V: TRBV7-9
D: TRBD2
size: many
J: TRBJ2-3
DNA: TGTGCCAGCAGCTTAATGGGACTAGCGGGAGGCACAGATACGCAGTATTTT
CDR3: CASSLMGLAGGTDTQYF

V: TRBV28
D: -
size: many
J: TRBJ2-1
DNA: TGTGCCAGCAGCCCCCCCGGGTTGGCCTACAATGAGCAGTTCTTC
CDR3: CASSPPGLAYNEQFF

V: TRBV11-2
D: -
size: many
J: TRBJ2-1
DNA: TGTGCCAGCAGCTCTACTTCCAATGAGCAGTTCTTC
CDR3: CASSSTSNEQFF

V: TRBV2
D: -
size: many
J: TRBJ1-2
DNA: TGTGCCGGAAGTTTAGGCAGGGGTACTGGAGGCTACACCTTC
CDR3: CAGSLGRGTGGYTF

V: TRBV6-2/TRBV6-3
D: -
size: many
J: TRBJ1-5
DNA: TGTGCCAGCAGAGGACACAGCAATCAGCCCCAGCATTTT
CDR3: CASRGHSNQPQHF

V: TRBV5-4
D: -
size: few
J: TRBJ1-2
DNA: TGTGCCAGCAGCTTGAATCGCGGCTACACCTTC
CDR3: CASSLNRGYTF

V: TRBV7-9
D: -
size: -
J: TRBJ2-2
DNA: TGTGCCAGCAGCTTAGGGGCGGTCGGCACCGGGGAGCTGTTTTTT
CDR3: CASSLGAVGTGELFF

V: TRBV12-3/TRBV12-4
D: -
size: -
J: TRBJ1-1
DNA: TGTGCCAGCAGCTGCCTTGGGGCAAACACTGAGGCTTTCTTT
CDR3: CASSCLGANTEAFF

V: TRBV2
D: TRBD1
size: -
J: TRBJ1-1
DNA: TGTGCCAGCCGGGACAGGGGGCTCGGGAACACTGAAGCTTTCTTT
CDR3: CASRDRGLGNTEAFF

V: TRBV6-1
D: TRBD2
size: few
J: TRBJ2-7
DNA: TGTGCCAGCAGTTCCCTGTCGGGAGGGCTATACGAGCAGTACTTC
CDR3: CASSSLSGGLYEQYF

V: TRBV29-1
D: TRBD1
size: -
J: TRBJ2-1
DNA: TGCAGCGCCAGGACAGGGAACGATGAGCAGTTCTTC
CDR3: CSARTGNDEQFF

V: TRBV6-5
D: -
size: many
J: TRBJ2-3
DNA: TGTGCCAGCAGTTACTCGCTCATCACAGATACGCAGTATTTT
CDR3: CASSYSLITDTQYF

V: TRBV5-4
D: -
size: -
J: TRBJ2-5
DNA: TGTGCCAGCAGCCCCGGGACATCCGGAGAGACCCAGTACTTC
CDR3: CASSPGTSGETQYF

V: TRBV4-2
D: -
size: many
J: TRBJ1-1
DNA: TGTGCCAGCAGCCAAGATAGGGCAGCCGAAGCTTTCTTT
CDR3: CASSQDRAAEAFF

V: TRBV19
D: -
size: -
J: TRBJ1-4
DNA: TGTGCCAGTAGTATATCAGGGTCTAATGAAAAACCGTTTTTT
CDR3: CASSISGSNEKPFF

V: TRBV3-1
D: TRBD1
size: once
J: TRBJ2-7
DNA: TGTGCCAGCAGCTGGGGACAGGAGCCCTACGAGCAGTACTTC
CDR3: CASSWGQEPYEQYF

V: TRBV29-1
D: -
size: many
J: TRBJ1-5
DNA: TGCAGCGTCATAGAACAGGGAAATAGCAATCAGCCCCAGCATTTT
CDR3: CSVIEQGNSNQPQHF

V: TRBV2
D: -
size: many
J: TRBJ1-3
DNA: TGTGCCAGTCGGGAGGCCCCTGGAAACACCATATATTTT
CDR3: CASREAPGNTIYF

V: TRBV2
D: -
size: many
J: TRBJ1-1
DNA: TGTGCCAGCAGTGAAGCTGGACCTATGAACACTGAAGCTTTCTTT
CDR3: CASSEAGPMNTEAFF

V: TRBV24-1
D: -
size: many
J: TRBJ1-1
DNA: TGTGCCACCAGTCCAGGGTGGCGGAAAGCTTTCTTT
CDR3: CATSPGWRKAFF

V: TRBV12-3/TRBV12-4
D: -
size: many
J: TRBJ1-5
DNA: TGTGCCAGCAGTGCCGCGGGGGGCAAGGCCAATCAGCCCCAGCATTTT
CDR3: CASSAAGGKANQPQHF

V: TRBV28
D: TRBD2
size: many
J: TRBJ2-1
DNA: TGTGCCAGCAGTTCATTCCCGGGACTAGCGGGATTAGTAGGTGAGCAGTTCTTC
CDR3: CASSSFPGLAGLVGEQFF

V: TRBV10-3
D: TRBD2
size: -
J: TRBJ2-3
DNA: TGTGCCATCGGGGGGGACGTCAGAGTCCACAATGAGCAGTATTTT
CDR3: CAIGGDVRVHNEQYF

V: TRBV5-1
D: TRBD2
size: once
J: TRBJ2-1
DNA: TGCGCCAGCAGCGGGGGACTACCGGAGGGAGACAATGAGCAGTTCTTC
CDR3: CASSGGLPEGDNEQFF

V: TRBV19
D: -
size: -
J: TRBJ1-2
DNA: TGTGCCAGTAAGAAGCAGGGATGGGATGGCTACACCTTC
CDR3: CASKKQGWDGYTF

V: TRBV7-2
D: -
size: many
J: TRBJ1-2
DNA: TGTGCCAGCAGCTTAGCGAGTGGTATGGGCCATGGCTACACCTTC
CDR3: CASSLASGMGHGYTF

V: TRBV6-5
D: -
size: -
J: TRBJ2-5
DNA: TGTGCCAGCAGTTACTCAGGGGTCGAGACCCAGTACTTC
CDR3: CASSYSGVETQYF

V: TRBV4-2
D: TRBD2
size: once
J: TRBJ2-3
DNA: TGTGCCAGCAGCCCCAGACTAGCGGGGACAGGTACGCAGTATTTT
CDR3: CASSPRLAGTGTQYF